Shown below are 28 T cell receptor beta chains from a single sample sequenced in a study of cytomegalovirus exposure and HLA in healthy donors. Measured with immunoSEQ multiplex PCR; TCRdb has only the in-frame clones, and not every one. The repertoire consists of about 150,000 clones, with roughly 91% occurring once and the leading ten covering 2.5% to 3.5%. The sample taken for sequencing was PBMCs. The receptors shown here come from a man between 18 and 35 years old in good health and CMV-seronegative.

The genes are TRBV28 and TRBJ1-4, with 11 bases lining up with TRBD1. CDR3 length: 14 amino acids. The V gene end was trimmed by 8 bases and the J gene end by 10 bases; junction bases not matched to a gene: 9. Per the germline V gene, CDR1 is MDHEN and CDR2 is SYDVKM. Here the CDR3 DNA reads TGTGCCAGCGGATCGGGACAGGGGGATGGAAAACTGTTTTTT. It encodes CASGSGQGDGKLFF.

This chain connects TRBV5-4 to TRBJ2-7; D gene uncertain. Per the germline V gene, CDR1 is SGHNT and CDR2 is YYREEE (reference sequence). Trimming took off 4 bases at V and 2 bases at J, with 7 bases between the two ends. The CDR3 is made up of 12 amino acids. CDR3 nucleotides: TGTGCCAGCAGCCTTGACACCTACGAGCAGTACGTC. It encodes CASSLDTYEQYV.

The chain joins TRBV29-1 to TRBJ2-3; D ambiguous. CDR1 SQVTM and CDR2 ANQGSEA come from the germline V gene. V was trimmed by 7 bases and J by 3 bases, leaving 11 bases between them. The CDR3 loop spans 12 amino acids. CDR3 protein: CSGTSGTDTQYF. Here the CDR3 DNA reads TGCAGCGGTACCTCGGGTACAGATACGCAGTATTTT.

The chain joins TRBV19 to TRBJ2-2; 9 bases match TRBD2. J was trimmed by 4 bases and V by 6 bases; bases with no gene match: 9. Looked up from germline, CDR1 is LNHDA and CDR2 is SQIVND (reference sequence). The length of the CDR3 is 16 residues. CDR3 DNA: TGTGCCAGTAGAACTTTGCGGGAGGGCGTCACCGGGGAGCTGTTTTTT. Translation: CASRTLREGVTGELFF.

This chain uses TRBV6-1 with TRBJ2-3; tentative D call: TRBD1 (5 bases). The germline V and J ends were trimmed by 6 bases and 2 bases, with 15 bases remaining between them. The CDR3 consists of 15 residues. Germline loops: CDR1 MNHNS, CDR2 SASEGT. This CDR3 reads CASRDDRPFTDTQYF. CDR3 bases: TGTGCCAGCAGGGATGACAGACCGTTCACAGATACGCAGTATTTT.

The chain uses TRBV6-4 and TRBJ2-2; D not certain. Per the germline V gene, CDR1 is MRHNA and CDR2 is SNTAGT. Trimming left V 0 bases short and J 3 bases short, with 5 bases between. The CDR3 is 14 amino acids. The CDR3 coding sequence is TGTGCCAGCAGTGACTCGAGAGACACCGGGGAGCTGTTTTTT. This encodes CASSDSRDTGELFF.

The V call is TRBV11-2, the J call TRBJ2-1; 8 positions match TRBD1. Germline CDR1 reads SGHAT; CDR2 reads FQNNGV. The CDR3 extends over 14 amino acids. V trimming: 5 bases; J trimming: 8 bases; junction bases outside the gene matches: 8. The CDR3 reads CASSVTTGVDEQFF. CDR3 sequence (DNA): TGTGCCAGCAGCGTAACGACAGGGGTCGATGAGCAGTTCTTC.

The chain uses TRBV27 and TRBJ1-5, with 7 bases aligning to TRBD1. The V gene's germline CDR1 is MNHEY and CDR2 SMNVEV (reference sequence). This CDR3 is built from 16 residues. Unmatched junction bases numbered 6, after V lost 0 bases and J lost 4 bases. Here the CDR3 DNA reads TGTGCCAGCAGTTTATCTTTGACAGGGTGGAATCAGCCCCAGCATTTT. It specifies CASSLSLTGWNQPQHF.

The chain joins TRBV28 to TRBJ2-2; 7 nucleotides align to TRBD1. Trimming cost V 6 bases and J 4 bases; bases outside gene matches: 8. CDR1 is MDHEN, CDR2 SYDVKM, per germline. The CDR3 totals 15 residues. The chain's CDR3 is CASSSTGIFTGELFF. The DNA of the CDR3 is TGTGCCAGCAGCTCGACAGGGATTTTCACCGGGGAGCTGTTTTTT.

The genes are TRBV10-1 and TRBJ2-1, with D maybe TRBD1 (6 bases). In germline, CDR1 is WNHNN, CDR2 SYGVQD (reference sequence). V gave up 1 base and J gave up 9 bases, with 10 bases separating them. The length of the CDR3 is 13 residues. The CDR3 reads CASSEWVGAEQFF. In DNA, the CDR3 is TGCGCCAGCAGTGAGTGGGTGGGGGCTGAGCAGTTCTTC.

The chain carries TRBV11-2 and TRBJ1-1; D remains ambiguous. Germline CDR1 reads SGHAT; CDR2 reads FQNNGV. Trimming took 0 bases from V and 1 from J, leaving 9 bases between them. The CDR3 has 15 amino acids. The CDR3 nucleotides read TGTGCCAGCAGCTTAGACCCCCTCCCGAACACTGAAGCTTTCTTT. It is translated as CASSLDPLPNTEAFF.

This sequence joins TRBV7-2 and TRBJ2-1, with a weak D call TRBD2 (6 bases). V was trimmed by 1 base and J by 5 bases, leaving 12 bases between them. The CDR3 loop spans 15 amino acids. Per germline, CDR1 SGHTA and CDR2 FQGNSA. The chain's CDR3 is CASSLDRAGNNEQFF. The CDR3 DNA follows: TGTGCCAGCAGCTTAGATAGAGCGGGTAACAATGAGCAGTTCTTC.

The CDR3 protein is CASSESGGETQYF. In DNA, the CDR3 is TGTGCCAGCAGTGAATCAGGAGGGGAGACCCAGTACTTC. The chain is built from TRBV6-4 and TRBJ2-5, with D tentatively TRBD2 (6 bases). The CDR3 covers 13 residues. Germline CDR1 and CDR2: MRHNA and SNTAGT. Trimming left V 3 bases short and J 5 bases short, with 10 bases between.

The rearrangement uses TRBV4-1 and TRBJ1-1; 7 nucleotides align to TRBD1. This CDR3 contains 17 residues. Trimming removed 0 bases from V and 0 bases from J; junction bases left unmatched: 7. Germline lookup yields CDR1 MGHRA and CDR2 YSYEKL. CDR3 in DNA: TGCGCCAGCAGCCAAGAACGACGAGGACAGGTGAACACTGAAGCTTTCTTT. Its translation: CASSQERRGQVNTEAFF.

This chain uses TRBV2 with TRBJ2-1; 8 bases line up with TRBD2. Unmatched junction bases numbered 29, after V lost 9 bases and J lost 10 bases. Germline CDR1 reads SNHLY; CDR2 reads FYNNEI. CDR3 length: 19 residues. CDR3 in amino acids: CARTIGGGGRPTGYREQFF. DNA for the CDR3: TGTGCCAGAACGATAGGTGGCGGGGGGCGGCCTACGGGCTACAGGGAGCAGTTCTTC.

This chain uses TRBV27 with TRBJ1-5; 10 positions agree with TRBD1. CDR1 and CDR2 from the germline V gene are MNHEY and SMNVEV (reference sequence). The ends lost 4 bases at V and 4 bases at J; junction bases unmatched: 4. CDR3 length: 15 amino acids. The CDR3 region is CASSSRTGGNQPQHF. The CDR3 region has the DNA TGTGCCAGCAGTTCTCGGACAGGGGGTAATCAGCCCCAGCATTTT.

Ten or more counts support this clone. V gene TRBV27 combines with J gene TRBJ1-5; a weak D match, TRBD1 (6 bases). The CDR3 contains 16 residues. The V and J ends lost 1 base and 5 bases respectively, with 15 bases between them. Germline V gives CDR1 MNHEY, CDR2 SMNVEV (reference sequence). CDR3 loop: CASSLLGGAGDQPQHF. CDR3 nucleotide sequence: TGTGCCAGCAGTTTATTGGGTGGGGCAGGGGATCAGCCCCAGCATTTT.

This clone was detected once. The chain uses TRBV25-1 and TRBJ2-5; no clear D. Trimming took 4 bases from V and 1 from J, leaving 7 bases between them. This CDR3 is built from 13 residues. Germline V gives CDR1 MGHDK, CDR2 SYGVNS. The CDR3 here is CASSVNSQETQYF. In nucleotides, the CDR3 is TGTGCCAGCAGTGTAAACAGCCAAGAGACCCAGTACTTC.

The gene calls are TRBV2 and TRBJ1-1; D perhaps matches TRBD1 (6 bases). Per the germline V gene, CDR1 is SNHLY and CDR2 is FYNNEI. The CDR3 is made up of 13 amino acids. With 7 bases removed from V and 1 base from J, the gap between germline ends came to 10 bases. CDR3 DNA sequence: TGTGCCAGCATTCGACAGGCGAACACTGAAGCTTTCTTT. Protein product: CASIRQANTEAFF.

The chain recombines TRBV7-2 with TRBJ1-4; the match to TRBD1 covers 8 bases. In germline, CDR1 is SGHTA, CDR2 FQGNSA. V shed 5 bases and J 8 bases; nucleotides not matched to a gene: 10. This CDR3 region has 15 residues. CDR3 region: CASSPWGQGAEKLFF. CDR3 DNA sequence: TGTGCCAGCAGCCCCTGGGGGCAGGGGGCGGAAAAACTGTTTTTT.

The chain has TRBV18 and TRBJ1-2; 9 positions match TRBD1. The CDR3 length is 13 residues. Germline trimming cut 4 bases from V and 7 bases from J; bases unmatched to any gene: 4. Per germline, CDR1 KGHSH and CDR2 LQKENI. The CDR3 is CASSLDRGGGYTF. The CDR3 DNA reads TGTGCCAGCTCACTGGACAGGGGTGGTGGCTACACCTTC.

This chain uses TRBV6-1 with TRBJ2-3; D is perhaps TRBD1 (6 bases). This CDR3 contains 14 residues. Germline V CDR1 and CDR2: MNHNS, SASEGT. The V end was cut by 2 bases, the J end by 5 bases, with 11 bases between. The CDR3 region is CASSENEGVDTQYF. The CDR3 DNA reads TGTGCCAGCAGTGAAAACGAGGGGGTAGATACGCAGTATTTT.

V usage is TRBV7-6 and J usage is TRBJ2-1; 9 nucleotides match TRBD2. The CDR3 runs to 17 residues. The germline gives CDR1 SGHVS, CDR2 FNYEAQ. The junction had 10 bases not matched to a gene; V was cut back by 0 bases and J by 7 bases. The chain's CDR3 is CASSLAGLAGSQNEQFF. The DNA of the CDR3 is TGTGCCAGCAGCTTAGCGGGGCTAGCGGGATCTCAAAATGAGCAGTTCTTC.

This clone was seen more than once but under ten times. This rearrangement joins TRBV25-1 to TRBJ2-5; D remains unclear. V dropped 4 bases and J dropped 2 bases, with 5 bases sitting between them. The CDR3 sequence is 12 residues long. Germline CDR1 is MGHDK and CDR2 is SYGVNS. DNA for the CDR3: TGTGCCAGCAGTGGGCCTCAAGAGACCCAGTACTTC. It specifies CASSGPQETQYF.

The rearrangement links TRBV7-8 to TRBJ2-7, with 10 bases that match TRBD1. This CDR3 is 14 amino acids long. Trimming cost V 5 bases and J 4 bases; bases outside gene matches: 5. Looked up from germline, CDR1 is SGHVS and CDR2 is FQNEAQ. The CDR3 here is CASSLVGQGYEQYV. CDR3 coding DNA: TGTGCCAGCAGCCTGGTGGGACAGGGGTACGAGCAGTACGTC.

The J gene is TRBJ1-6, the V gene TRBV2; D is ambiguous. Germline V lookup: CDR1 SNHLY, CDR2 FYNNEI. V gave up 7 bases and J gave up 9 bases, with 16 bases separating them. The CDR3 sequence is 14 residues long. The CDR3 DNA reads TGTGCCAGCAAGATAAGTCAGGCGACTTCACCCCTCCACTTT. This translates into CASKISQATSPLHF.

The genes are TRBV5-1 and TRBJ1-4; perhaps TRBD1 as D (6 bases). The CDR3 spans 14 residues. With 1 base removed from V and 7 bases from J, the gap between germline ends came to 11 bases. From germline, CDR1 is SGHRS and CDR2 YFSETQ. CDR3 residues: CASSLLGASEKLFF. In DNA form, the CDR3 reads TGCGCCAGCAGCTTGCTGGGGGCTTCTGAAAAACTGTTTTTT.

The chain joins TRBV19 to TRBJ2-7; D perhaps matches TRBD1 (6 bases). The CDR3 loop spans 15 amino acids. Germline-derived CDR1 and CDR2 are LNHDA and SQIVND (reference sequence). Trimming took off 0 bases at V and 1 base at J, with 10 bases between the two ends. The CDR3 nucleotides are TGTGCCAGTAGTATAGATCCCGGACAGTCCTACGAGCAGTACTTC. Amino acid sequence: CASSIDPGQSYEQYF.